This T cell receptor beta chain emerged from a study of shared clonotypes between healthy human individuals. Study details: Used for every donor were three CD4 naive, three CD4 memory, two CD8 naive and one CD8 memory plate. The study, taken as a whole, reports: Across a handful of donors, naive CD4 shared roughly 5%, naive CD8 more than 3%, memory CD4 less than 2.5%, memory CD8 roughly 0.37%.

The length of the CDR3 is 13 residues. Per the authors' pipeline: ImmunoSEQ yielded junction-only sequences lacking quality scores, so filtering differed. TCRdb keeps only in-frame clones here, not all; method: immunoSEQ multiplex PCR. That table is the source of V, J and clone size, and D and trimming were worked out from the DNA. The sample has under 1 million clones, 96% seen once; the top ten hold around 0.25%. Naive-designated CD8 cells lacked CD45RO, were positively enriched for CCR7, and omitted terminally differentiated effector memory CD45RA+ cells. Of note for this clone: Its antigen is not known.

Sequencing was done on a sample of naive CD8+ T cells sorted from blood. The V gene is TRBV21-1, the J gene TRBJ2-7; no check of the table's D call, TRBD2, against the DNA was made. TRBV21-1 is a recognized pseudogene. The source of this sequence is a man aged 25-45 years in good health. CDR3 residues: CASSKAAGYEQYF. The DNA for the CDR3 is TGTGCCAGCAGCAAAGCGGCGGGATACGAGCAGTACTTC.